A single sample is the source of the 21 T cell receptor beta chains below, sequenced in a study of cytomegalovirus exposure and HLA in healthy donors. TCRdb's table, derived via immunoSEQ multiplex PCR, lists solely in-frame clones and lacks some. The sample includes approximately 190,000 clones, 84% seen only once; the top ten take about 7%. The sample taken for sequencing was PBMCs. These receptor sequences come from a young man in good health and CMV-seropositive.

This chain links TRBV2 with TRBJ1-5; TRBD1 matches 10 bases. The CDR3 totals 15 residues. The germline V gene has CDR1 SNHLY and CDR2 FYNNEI. The ends lost 5 bases at V and 2 bases at J; junction bases unmatched: 3. CDR3 in amino acids: CASSSGQGGNQPQHF. The CDR3 bases are TGTGCCAGCAGTTCAGGACAGGGGGGCAATCAGCCCCAGCATTTT.

CDR3 loop: CAWSVVTGMFTGNTIYF. CDR3 in DNA: TGTGCCTGGAGTGTCGTAACAGGGATGTTTACTGGAAACACCATATATTTT. The rearrangement joins TRBV30 to TRBJ1-3; perhaps TRBD1 as D (6 bases). This CDR3 has 17 residues. Germline CDR1 GTSNPN, CDR2 SVGIG (reference sequence). V lost 0 bases and J lost 2, with 17 bases in between.

The chain links TRBV4-3 to TRBJ2-2, with TRBD2 identical over 8 bases. The ends lost 0 bases at V and 6 bases at J; junction bases unmatched: 3. The germline V gene encodes CDR1 LGHNA and CDR2 YSLEER. CDR3 size: 15 residues. CDR3 sequence: CASSQEVLAAGELFF. In DNA form, the CDR3 reads TGCGCCAGCAGCCAAGAAGTACTAGCGGCCGGGGAGCTGTTTTTT.

The CDR3 is CASSGGTAYEQYF. In DNA form, the CDR3 reads TGTGCCAGCAGTGGTGGAACAGCCTACGAGCAGTACTTC. The rearrangement joins TRBV25-1 to TRBJ2-7; D gene unclear. Trimming removed 4 bases at V and 2 bases at J, with 9 bases between. The germline V gene has CDR1 MGHDK and CDR2 SYGVNS. This CDR3 has 13 residues.

The rearrangement links TRBV27 to TRBJ2-1; maybe TRBD2 (5 bases). The CDR3 covers 14 residues. Trimming took 9 bases from V and 3 from J, leaving 15 bases between them. The germline CDR1 and CDR2 sequences are MNHEY and SMNVEV (reference sequence). CDR3 residues: CARPIQRVYNEQFF. The CDR3 DNA reads TGTGCCAGACCGATACAGAGGGTCTACAATGAGCAGTTCTTC.

The CDR3 sequence: CASSLTVFGETQYF. The CDR3 DNA follows: TGTGCCAGCAGTTTAACTGTATTCGGGGAGACCCAGTACTTC. The chain recombines TRBV27 with TRBJ2-5; D unclear. Trimming took 2 bases from V and 5 from J, leaving 12 bases between them. CDR1 and CDR2 (germline): MNHEY, SMNVEV (reference sequence). This CDR3 region has 14 residues.

This sequence joins TRBV6-4 and TRBJ2-3; 7 nucleotides align to TRBD2. After removal of 0 bases from V and 4 bases from J, the junction contained 4 bases not matched to a gene. The CDR3 is made up of 15 amino acids. The germline CDR1 and CDR2 sequences are MRHNA and SNTAGT. CDR3 DNA: TGTGCCAGCAGTGACTCTGGCGGGAGTGCAGATACGCAGTATTTT. Protein: CASSDSGGSADTQYF.

V usage is TRBV7-2 and J usage is TRBJ2-2; 7 nucleotides align to TRBD2. CDR1 is SGHTA and CDR2 is FQGNSA in the germline V gene. Losses at the gene ends were 4 bases for V and 4 bases for J; bases not matched to a gene: 6. CDR3 length equals 15 residues. The CDR3 loop reads CASSSASGPTGELFF. CDR3 in DNA: TGTGCCAGCAGCTCCGCTAGCGGACCCACCGGGGAGCTGTTTTTT.

The DNA of the CDR3 is TGTGCCACCAGCAGAGCGACAGGGGCCCAGCCCCAGCATTTT. Protein sequence: CATSRATGAQPQHF. This sequence joins TRBV15 and TRBJ1-5; TRBD1 agrees at 8 bases. Germline CDR1 and CDR2: LNHNV and YYDKDF (reference sequence). The CDR3 is made up of 14 amino acids. V trimming: 1 base; J trimming: 7 bases; junction bases outside the gene matches: 3.

V usage is TRBV7-7 and J usage is TRBJ2-7; D is unresolved. CDR1 is SSHAT, CDR2 FNYEAQ, per germline (reference sequence). Deletions cut 4 bases from V and 0 bases from J, with 7 bases between. The CDR3 runs 13 residues. This CDR3 is CASSSAASYEQYF. The CDR3 nucleotides read TGTGCCAGCAGCTCGGCGGCCTCCTACGAGCAGTACTTC.

The chain joins TRBV28 to TRBJ1-1; tentatively, D is TRBD1 (5 bases). Trimming stripped 3 bases from V and 2 bases from J, with 16 bases between. Per the germline V gene, CDR1 is MDHEN and CDR2 is SYDVKM. This CDR3 comprises 16 residues. The CDR3 DNA sequence: TGTGCCAGCAGTTTTTGGCAGGGTGTCCGTAACACTGAAGCTTTCTTT. Its translation is CASSFWQGVRNTEAFF.

This clone came up a few times. This rearrangement joins TRBV28 to TRBJ2-2, with a possible D match to TRBD2 (5 bases). Trimming left V 3 bases short and J 5 bases short, with 7 bases between. This CDR3 has 13 residues. The V gene's germline CDR1 is MDHEN and CDR2 SYDVKM. In nucleotides, the CDR3 is TGTGCCAGCAGTTTCACGGGAACCGGGGAGCTGTTTTTT. Its protein product is CASSFTGTGELFF.

V is TRBV18 and J is TRBJ1-2; TRBD1 might be the D (5 bases). Deletions cut 3 bases from V and 3 bases from J, with 14 bases between. From germline, CDR1 is KGHSH and CDR2 LQKENI. This CDR3 is 15 amino acids long. As DNA, the CDR3 is TGTGCCAGCTCACCGGACACTAATCTAGACTATGGCTACACCTTC. Protein sequence: CASSPDTNLDYGYTF.

The V call is TRBV7-2, the J call TRBJ2-1, with 7 positions matching TRBD1. CDR1 is SGHTA and CDR2 is FQGNSA in the germline V gene. After removal of 8 bases from V and 4 bases from J, the junction contained 8 bases not matched to a gene. The CDR3 runs 14 residues. This chain's CDR3 is CASAGGNPYNEQFF. The CDR3 region has the DNA TGTGCCAGCGCAGGGGGAAATCCATACAATGAGCAGTTCTTC. Using reference TRBV7-2 and TRBJ2-1 for the parts outside the CDR3, the full variable domain is GAGVSQSPSNKVTEKGKDVELRCDPISGHTALYWYRQSLGQGLEFLIYFQGNSAPDKSGLPSDRFSAERTGGSVSTLTIQRTQQEDSAVYLCASAGGNPYNEQFFGPGTRLTVL.

Worth noting for this clone: An end of the junction differs from the germline gene, which may be a read error. The chain joins TRBV14 to TRBJ2-2, with 12 nucleotides matching TRBD2. The germline gives CDR1 SGHDN, CDR2 FVKESK. This CDR3 region has 14 residues. The CDR3 region is CASSQERTSGALFF. The DNA for the CDR3 is TGTGCCAGCAGCCAAGAAAGGACTAGCGGGGCGCTGTTTTTT.

This clone turned up a few times. The chain links TRBV10-3 to TRBJ2-1; 7 bases align to TRBD1. CDR3 length: 11 amino acids. The germline gives CDR1 ENHRY, CDR2 SYGVKD. V shed 10 bases and J 5 bases; nucleotides not matched to a gene: 2. This CDR3 reads CATGTDNEQFF. The CDR3, as DNA: TGTGCCACCGGGACAGACAATGAGCAGTTCTTC.

This chain uses TRBV6-1 with TRBJ1-2; D is uncertain. Germline-derived CDR1 and CDR2 are MNHNS and SASEGT. V lost 2 bases and J lost 0, with 10 bases in between. There are 15 residues in the CDR3. The CDR3 loop is CASSEKTETNYGYTF. The CDR3 region has the DNA TGTGCCAGCAGTGAAAAGACTGAGACTAACTATGGCTACACCTTC.

The gene calls are TRBV9 and TRBJ1-1; 7 bases align to TRBD1. This CDR3 region has 15 residues. The ends lost 2 bases at V and 7 bases at J; junction bases unmatched: 11. Germline CDR1 and CDR2: SGDLS and YYNGEE. CDR3 region: CASSVQPVGTDEAFF. In DNA form, the CDR3 reads TGTGCCAGCAGCGTTCAACCCGTAGGGACAGATGAAGCTTTCTTT.

The chain combines TRBV15 with TRBJ1-2; 7 nucleotides line up with TRBD1. The germline V gene encodes CDR1 LNHNV and CDR2 YYDKDF (reference sequence). The V and J ends lost 0 bases and 6 bases, in that order; junction bases with no gene match: 4. The CDR3 extends over 14 amino acids. The CDR3 sequence is CATSRDDRDDGYTF. CDR3 DNA: TGTGCCACCAGCAGAGACGACAGGGACGATGGCTACACCTTC. The complete variable domain, with remaining parts taken from reference TRBV15 and TRBJ1-2, reads DAMVIQNPRYQVTQFGKPVTLSCSQTLNHNVMYWYQQKSSQAPKLLFHYYDKDFNNEADTPDNFQSRRPNTSFCFLDIRSPGLGDTAMYLCATSRDDRDDGYTFGSGTRLTVV.

The genes are TRBV27 and TRBJ2-5, with TRBD1 identical over 7 bases. The CDR3 runs 15 residues. The V segment lost 2 bases and the J segment 5 bases; nucleotides outside the gene matches: 8. In germline, CDR1 is MNHEY, CDR2 SMNVEV (reference sequence). Written as DNA, the CDR3 is TGTGCCAGCAGTTTAAAGGGACAGAGGGTTGAGACCCAGTACTTC. It encodes CASSLKGQRVETQYF.

The chain is built from TRBV11-2 and TRBJ1-3; no clear D gene. CDR1 is SGHAT and CDR2 is FQNNGV in the germline V gene. This CDR3 is 15 amino acids long. Trimming shortened V by 0 bases and J by 0 bases, and 6 bases separated the two germline ends. The CDR3 nucleotides read TGTGCCAGCAGCTTAGACGGTGTCTCTGGAAACACCATATATTTT. Translated: CASSLDGVSGNTIYF.